What follows are 19 T cell receptor beta chains derived from one specimen sequenced in a study of shared clonotypes between healthy human individuals. Data came from immunoSEQ multiplex PCR; TCRdb stores just in-frame clones and leaves some out. The table has some 2,100,000 clones, about 93% seen once. Naive CD8 isolation took CD45RO-negative cells positively selected for CCR7 and excluded terminally differentiated effector memory CD45RA+ cells. The specimen was naive CD8+ T cells from PBMCs. The receptor set was obtained from a young man in good health. Some clones in this sample may be carry-over from other donors' samples.

The rearrangement links TRBV5-6 to TRBJ2-7; the D gene is possibly TRBD1 (5 bases). Trimming cost V 4 bases and J 2 bases, with 10 bases left between them. The CDR3 has 13 residues. The V gene's germline CDR1 is SGHDT and CDR2 YYEEEE. CDR3 in DNA: TGTGCCAGCAGCCCGGTAGGGGCCTACGAGCAGTACTTC. Protein: CASSPVGAYEQYF.

The V and J genes are TRBV28 and TRBJ2-3, with 7 bases that match TRBD2. This CDR3 is built from 16 residues. The ends lost 1 base at V and 3 bases at J; junction bases unmatched: 7. The V gene's germline CDR1 is MDHEN and CDR2 SYDVKM. The CDR3 spells CASSLSVTSSTDTQYF. Here the CDR3 DNA reads TGTGCCAGCAGTTTATCTGTGACTAGCTCTACAGATACGCAGTATTTT.

The rearrangement uses TRBV7-9 and TRBJ2-2; 14 bases are a match to TRBD2. The trim removed 5 bases at V and 4 bases at J, leaving 3 bases unmatched. The germline V gene encodes CDR1 SEHNR and CDR2 FQNEAQ (reference sequence). The CDR3 extends over 16 amino acids. The CDR3 here is CASSRLAGGATGELFF. CDR3 bases: TGTGCCAGCAGCCGACTAGCGGGAGGGGCCACCGGGGAGCTGTTTTTT.

The chain combines TRBV2 with TRBJ2-7; no clear D. Trimming pared 7 bases from V and 4 bases from J, leaving 8 bases between. Per germline, CDR1 SNHLY and CDR2 FYNNEI. The CDR3 totals 11 residues. CDR3 sequence: CASTVGYEQYF. The DNA of the CDR3 is TGTGCCAGCACGGTTGGTTACGAGCAGTACTTC.

V and J are TRBV6-1 and TRBJ2-1; 10 bases agree with TRBD2. The J segment lost 1 base and the V segment lost 3 bases, leaving 6 bases of the junction unmatched. The germline V gene has CDR1 MNHNS and CDR2 SASEGT. The CDR3 contains 17 residues. CDR3 region: CASSERLAGKSYNEQFF. The CDR3 nucleotides read TGTGCCAGCAGTGAGCGACTAGCGGGCAAATCCTACAATGAGCAGTTCTTC.

CDR3 in amino acids: CSAHQRRRGTENYEQYF. The CDR3 DNA reads TGCAGCGCACACCAGCGGAGGCGGGGGACGGAAAATTACGAGCAGTACTTC. The V call is TRBV29-1, the J call TRBJ2-7; 7 nucleotides match TRBD2. J gave up 4 bases and V 7 bases, and 22 bases lay outside the gene matches. This CDR3 comprises 17 residues. Germline-derived CDR1 and CDR2 are SQVTM and ANQGSEA.

This clone has just one count. This chain joins TRBV7-9 and TRBJ2-7; D is perhaps TRBD1 or TRBD2 (5 bases each). This CDR3 spans 15 amino acids. Germline V gene lookup returns CDR1 SEHNR and CDR2 FQNEAQ (reference sequence). V lost 5 bases and J 2 bases, leaving 16 bases between the germline ends. The CDR3 loop is CASSQSYGTTYEQYF. The CDR3 region has the DNA TGTGCCAGCAGCCAATCTTACGGGACCACCTACGAGCAGTACTTC.

The chain couples TRBV27 to TRBJ2-1; D possibly corresponds to TRBD2 (6 bases). V lost 2 bases to trimming and J lost 6 bases, with 14 bases between them. The CDR3 length is 15 residues. Germline-derived CDR1 and CDR2 are MNHEY and SMNVEV (reference sequence). CDR3 DNA: TGTGCCAGCAGTTTAAGGGGAGGCGCCTCCAATGAGCAGTTCTTC. The encoded protein is CASSLRGGASNEQFF.

The chain is built from TRBV27 and TRBJ2-1; no firm D call. The CDR3 runs to 15 residues. Germline values: CDR1 MNHEY, CDR2 SMNVEV (reference sequence). V dropped 3 bases and J dropped 2 bases, with 11 bases sitting between them. The CDR3 protein is CASSFQRDPYNEQFF. CDR3 nucleotides: TGTGCCAGCAGTTTCCAGAGAGACCCCTACAATGAGCAGTTCTTC.

This chain uses TRBV4-3 with TRBJ2-7; D gene ambiguous. V lost 1 base and J lost 5, with 6 bases in between. CDR3 size: 12 residues. Germline V CDR1 and CDR2: LGHNA, YSLEER. The CDR3 protein is CASSQGGDEQYF. DNA for the CDR3: TGCGCCAGCAGCCAAGGGGGTGACGAGCAGTACTTC.

The V gene is TRBV25-1, the J gene TRBJ2-7, with D perhaps assigned TRBD1 or TRBD2 (6 bases each). Trimming removed 4 bases from V and 0 bases from J, with 16 bases in between. This CDR3 contains 16 residues. Germline V lookup: CDR1 MGHDK, CDR2 SYGVNS. CDR3 amino acids: CASSGSGAPSSYEQYF. The CDR3 DNA reads TGTGCCAGCAGTGGGTCGGGGGCCCCGAGCTCCTACGAGCAGTACTTC.

The rearrangement joins TRBV2 to TRBJ2-7; tentative D call: TRBD2 (5 bases). This CDR3 comprises 13 residues. The V and J ends lost 6 bases and 5 bases respectively, with 14 bases between them. Germline loops: CDR1 SNHLY, CDR2 FYNNEI. The CDR3 nucleotides read TGTGCCAGCAGAGGACTGGGCAGCGACGAGCAGTACTTC. This encodes CASRGLGSDEQYF.

The sample holds a few counts of this clone. The rearrangement links TRBV10-3 to TRBJ1-1; TRBD1 is a possible D gene (6 bases). Germline CDR1 is ENHRY and CDR2 is SYGVKD. The germline V and J ends were trimmed by 11 bases and 4 bases, with 17 bases remaining between them. This CDR3 has 13 residues. This CDR3 is CAVYREVGTEAFF. CDR3 bases: TGTGCCGTCTACAGGGAGGTCGGCACTGAAGCTTTCTTT.

The rearrangement joins TRBV9 to TRBJ1-3; D gene unclear. This CDR3 is 17 amino acids long. Germline CDR1 and CDR2: SGDLS and YYNGEE. Trimming took off 0 bases at V and 2 bases at J, with 15 bases between the two ends. This CDR3 is CASSVATGFQTGNTIYF. The CDR3 DNA sequence: TGTGCCAGCAGCGTAGCGACCGGTTTTCAAACTGGAAACACCATATATTTT.

The chain joins TRBV27 to TRBJ2-3; the match to TRBD1 covers 9 bases. V gave up 10 bases and J gave up 5 bases; unmatched junction bases: 7. The germline V gene has CDR1 MNHEY and CDR2 SMNVEV (reference sequence). This CDR3 spans 13 amino acids. As DNA, the CDR3 is TGTGCCACTGGACAGGGGTTTGGAGATACGCAGTATTTT. This encodes CATGQGFGDTQYF.

The chain links TRBV7-9 to TRBJ2-4; D is uncertain. Trimming removed 11 bases at V and 0 bases at J, with 17 bases between. The germline gives CDR1 SEHNR, CDR2 FQNEAQ (reference sequence). The CDR3 sequence is 15 residues long. The CDR3 DNA reads as TGTGCCTCCTTCCCGATGGGGTTAGCCAAAAACATTCAGTACTTC. Translation gives CASFPMGLAKNIQYF. Based on the CDR3 plus reference TRBV7-9 and TRBJ2-4, the full variable domain is DTGVSQNPRHKITKRGQNVTFRCDPISEHNRLYWYRQTLGQGPEFLTYFQNEAQLEKSRLLSDRFSAERPKGSFSTLEIQRTEQGDSAMYLCASFPMGLAKNIQYFGAGTRLSVL.

The J gene is TRBJ1-2, the V gene TRBV29-1, with D possibly being TRBD1 (6 bases). Germline V gene sequence: CDR1 SQVTM, CDR2 ANQGSEA. Trimming stripped 1 base from V and 0 bases from J, with 24 bases between. This CDR3 spans 19 amino acids. Written as DNA, the CDR3 is TGCAGCGTTGAAGTCCCACTGTACAACCGGGAGGGGGCTAACTATGGCTACACCTTC. Residues: CSVEVPLYNREGANYGYTF.

The sample holds one count of this clone. The CDR3 here is CATSRTGLSYEQYF. The CDR3 coding sequence is TGTGCCACCAGCAGGACAGGGCTCTCCTACGAGCAGTACTTC. The chain recombines TRBV15 with TRBJ2-7, with TRBD1 matching over 7 bases. The V gene's germline CDR1 is LNHNV and CDR2 YYDKDF (reference sequence). V shed 3 bases, J shed 0 bases, and the junction held 2 bases outside the gene matches. The CDR3 is 14 residues long.

V and J are TRBV10-3 and TRBJ2-3; 9 bases match TRBD1. V shed 2 bases and J 0 bases; nucleotides not matched to a gene: 6. Germline CDR1 ENHRY, CDR2 SYGVKD. There are 17 residues in the CDR3. The DNA for the CDR3 is TGTGCCATCAGTGAGGGGTGGGGACAGGGTAGCACAGATACGCAGTATTTT. This sequence encodes CAISEGWGQGSTDTQYF.